This T cell receptor beta chain was recorded in a study of blood T cells in healthy people across ages. For this clonotype: Antigen unknown.

Researchers report isolating at least 6 million PBMCs per sample. V shed 1 base and J shed 6 bases, with 19 bases lying between them. CDR3 size: 17 residues. Per germline, CDR1 MNHEY and CDR2 SMNVEV (reference sequence). Combining a sample-barcoded 5' primer with a J-beta primer mix, a second PCR ran for roughly 7 to 12 cycles. Carrying 12 random nucleotides, a template-switch adaptor labeled each individual cDNA molecule. MiXCR, applied by TCRdb to the 5' RACE reads, yields one record per CDR3 protein. The sample carries fewer than 950,000 distinct CDR3 sequences, approximately 53% recorded once. Whole-study findings and limits: Naive CD4+ cells and diversity were both higher in long-lived donors than in aged donors. Changes in expanded clonotypes were possibly confounded, as the CMV status of donors was unknown.

The receptor's source is a man of 80 years or more in good health. Sample: blood. The chain joins TRBV27 to TRBJ2-1; D call uncertain. DNA for the CDR3: TGTGCCAGCAGTTTATTGGGCGTGGGTAGGGTGGGCAATGAGCAGTTCTTC. Its protein product is CASSLLGVGRVGNEQFF.